The clone carrying this T cell receptor (beta chain) has a handful of counts. TCRdb analysed the RACE reads with MiXCR anew, one entry per CDR3 protein. The sample consists of approximately 80,000 distinct CDR3 sequences, around 11% of them appearing once. CDR3 size: 17 residues. V lost 0 bases and J 2 bases, leaving 15 bases between the germline ends. Germline CDR1 is KGHSH and CDR2 is LQKENI. Regarding time point: patch test 1, 2 weeks after DPC sensitization. Treatment denoted: therapeutic diphenylcyclopropenone sensitization with weekly scalp DPC. The sample is drawn from a study of human T cells and chemical hapten exposure.

The specimen was whole blood, collected in connection with sensitization to the hapten diphenylcyclopropenone (DPC). The TCR comes from a woman between 45 and 65 years old with alopecia areata. Some clones in this sample may be carry-over from other donors' samples. This sequence joins TRBV18 and TRBJ2-3, with D maybe TRBD1 (6 bases). The CDR3, as DNA: TGTGCCAGCTCACCACCGGCTAGGACAGCTATCACAGATACGCAGTATTTT. It yields the protein CASSPPARTAITDTQYF.